This T cell receptor (beta chain) was observed in a study of T-cell memory formation after mild COVID-19 (dated by TCRdb to the early 2020s). In terms of the full investigation: TCR sequence clusters from the two donors were largely donor specific. Two young, previously healthy adult volunteers made up the cohort, one male and one female. T-cell clones expanding and contracting after mild COVID-19 in two donors were tracked by longitudinal TCRalpha and TCRbeta repertoire sequencing. General conclusions and limits of the study: Some responding clones were detected in pre-infection memory, which suggested that pre-existing cross-reactive memory T cells had joined the SARS-CoV-2 response. The study included only a couple of mild cases, and larger cohorts that include severe cases with pre-infection samples were judged to be necessary. The second-wave clones that peaked on day 37 were not confirmed to be SARS-CoV-2 specific. Balanced CD4/CD8 phenotypes were observed for clones contracting from day 15 to 85, whereas a bias towards CD4+ was observed for a second wave of clones expanding from day 15 to 37. Contracting CD4+ clones were located mainly in the CM and EM memory subsets, whereas CD8+ clones were found to be enriched in EMRA.

Sequencing relied on an Illumina NovaSeq 6000. TCRalpha and TCRbeta cDNA libraries were constructed by 5'RACE with constant-segment primers, with sample barcodes and unique molecular identifiers being introduced. Trizol reagent was used to extract RNA from every sample. Libraries were amplified in two PCR steps, with a second sample barcode and Illumina TruSeq adapters added in the second step. Sequencing of the libraries was done on an Illumina NovaSeq, producing 2 x 150 bp paired-end reads. In the original analysis: The reads were demultiplexed and collapsed into UMI-guided consensus sequences using migec v1.2.7. Using mixcr v2.1.11, the UMI consensuses were aligned to TRA and TRB V and J templates and assembled into clonotypes. Expanded or contracted clonotypes were those called significant by both edgeR and NoisET, with noise models trained on biological replicates. For edgeR calls, a false discovery rate-adjusted p below 0.01 and a log2 fold-change threshold of 1 were applied. As an exploratory analysis of dynamics, max-normalized trajectories of the 1000 most abundant clonotypes were examined with PCA combined with hierarchical clustering. Separately sequenced CD4+ and CD8+ repertoires were used to assign the CD4 or CD8 phenotype of responding clones. TCRdb handled the public reads itself, with Q25 trimming in fastp and clone calling in MiXCR, and kept productive beta chains. Here each entry gathers all rows of one CDR3 protein and keeps the most common genes and DNA. V and J calls and clone size were set by TCRdb, not the authors. Present in this sample are 530,000 or so distinct CDR3 sequences, 17% of which were seen just once. 8.1% of the sample rests with the top ten.

Ficoll-Paque density gradient centrifugation was the method used to isolate PBMCs. The CDR3 runs 15 residues from the cysteine to the phenylalanine. Only the CDR3 part of the read is kept: 45 bases, read in frame from the first base. For CDR1 and CDR2, the germline V gene lists SGHRS and YFSETQ. Cut back by 0 bases and 3 bases, the V and J ends lie 10 bases apart. This clonotype was found many times. Its antigen is unknown. No per-base quality is available; no much larger clone lies one base away. This TCR derives from an adult woman who had mild COVID-19 (a few samples of this study predate the infection). The sample titles of this study are shuffled in the database, so cell type and time point are left out; the donor was told from shared clones. The sequencing input was PBMCs or a T cell subset sorted from them (not recorded which). The chain links TRBV5-1 with TRBJ2-1; 6 matching bases give a weak D call of TRBD2. The DNA is as follows: TGCGCCAGCAGCTTGGCCGGGACTGACTACAATGAGCAGTTCTTC. This translates into CASSLAGTDYNEQFF.